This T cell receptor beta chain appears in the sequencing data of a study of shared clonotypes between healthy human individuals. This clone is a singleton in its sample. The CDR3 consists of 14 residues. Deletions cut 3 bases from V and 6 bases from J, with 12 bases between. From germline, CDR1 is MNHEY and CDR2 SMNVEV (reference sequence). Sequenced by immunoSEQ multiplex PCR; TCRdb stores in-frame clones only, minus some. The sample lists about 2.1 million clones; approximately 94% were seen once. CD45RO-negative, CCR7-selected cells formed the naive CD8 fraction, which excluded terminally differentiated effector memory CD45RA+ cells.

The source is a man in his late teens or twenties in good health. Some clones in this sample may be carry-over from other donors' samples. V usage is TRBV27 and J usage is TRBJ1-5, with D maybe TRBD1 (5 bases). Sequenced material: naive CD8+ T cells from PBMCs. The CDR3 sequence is CASSFQPGGQPQHF. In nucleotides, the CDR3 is TGTGCCAGCAGTTTCCAGCCTGGGGGTCAGCCCCAGCATTTT.